Below are 14 T cell receptor beta chains sequenced from a single sample in a study of shared clonotypes between healthy human individuals. Only CD45RO-negative cells positively selected for CCR7 counted as naive CD8 cells, so terminally differentiated effector memory CD45RA+ cells were excluded. Clones were sequenced by immunoSEQ multiplex PCR, and TCRdb holds only the in-frame ones, with some missing. The table has about 870,000 clones, 90% to 95% seen once. Specimen: naive CD8+ T cells sorted from blood. The receptors were gathered from a young man in good health.

The genes are TRBV5-4 and TRBJ2-7; 8 bases align to TRBD1. CDR3 length equals 15 residues. J was trimmed by 2 bases and V by 2 bases; bases with no gene match: 6. In germline, CDR1 is SGHNT, CDR2 YYREEE (reference sequence). CDR3 nucleotide sequence: TGTGCCAGCAGCTTTTCGGACAGGGACCCCTACGAGCAGTACTTC. Amino acid sequence: CASSFSDRDPYEQYF.

The chain carries TRBV28 and TRBJ2-1; tentatively, D is TRBD2 (5 bases). The germline V gene encodes CDR1 MDHEN and CDR2 SYDVKM. This CDR3 region has 13 residues. Trimming took off 3 bases at V and 15 bases at J, with 18 bases between the two ends. In DNA, the CDR3 is TGTGCCAGCAGTTTTAGATTTACGGACGCGGGGTTCTTC. It translates to CASSFRFTDAGFF.

This clone is a singleton in its sample. The rearrangement joins TRBV6-1 to TRBJ2-1, with 8 bases that match TRBD1. The V gene's germline CDR1 is MNHNS and CDR2 SASEGT. The CDR3 contains 15 residues. The V and J ends lost 6 bases and 7 bases, in that order; junction bases with no gene match: 11. CDR3 coding DNA: TGTGCCAGCAGGATCCTTGCCGGGACAGGTAATGAGCAGTTCTTC. Translated: CASRILAGTGNEQFF.

This clone was recorded only once. V is TRBV10-3 and J is TRBJ2-2; D uncertain. The CDR3 has 15 residues. Between the trimmed V and J ends, which lost 4 bases and 4 bases, there was a span of 13 bases. Germline-derived CDR1 and CDR2 are ENHRY and SYGVKD. This chain's CDR3 is CAISAQPGPTGELFF. The CDR3 nucleotides read TGTGCCATCAGTGCACAGCCAGGACCCACCGGGGAGCTGTTTTTT.

This clone showed up just once. The genes are TRBV19 and TRBJ2-1; tentatively, D is TRBD2 (5 bases). The length of the CDR3 is 14 residues. Germline loops: CDR1 LNHDA, CDR2 SQIVND (reference sequence). Trimming cost V 0 bases and J 9 bases, with 12 bases left between them. The CDR3 here is CASSIDFGVGEQFF. CDR3 in DNA: TGTGCCAGTAGTATAGATTTCGGGGTAGGTGAGCAGTTCTTC.

The V gene is TRBV7-6, the J gene TRBJ2-7; D perhaps matches TRBD2 (6 bases). Germline V gene data show CDR1 as SGHVS and CDR2 as FNYEAQ. V gave up 4 bases and J gave up 5 bases, with 15 bases separating them. There are 14 residues in the CDR3. CDR3 DNA sequence: TGTGCCAGCAGCTCCGGAGGGAGGAGGAACGAGCAGTACTTC. As protein: CASSSGGRRNEQYF.

The chain is built from TRBV6-6 and TRBJ2-5; TRBD2 agrees at 10 bases. The CDR3 is made up of 16 amino acids. Germline V gene lookup returns CDR1 MNHNY and CDR2 SVGAGI (reference sequence). V lost 0 bases to trimming and J lost 2 bases; unmatched junction nucleotides: 3. The CDR3 coding sequence is TGTGCCAGCAGTTACTCGGTACTAGCGGGACAAGAGACCCAGTACTTC. This gives the protein CASSYSVLAGQETQYF.

This clone was seen once. The rearrangement links TRBV7-2 to TRBJ2-1, with D tentatively TRBD1 (6 bases). The V and J ends lost 1 base and 3 bases respectively, with 13 bases between them. Looked up from germline, CDR1 is SGHTA and CDR2 is FQGNSA. The length of the CDR3 is 16 residues. DNA for the CDR3: TGTGCCAGCAGCTTAGGGTCGGCAGGGGTCTACAATGAGCAGTTCTTC. It is translated as CASSLGSAGVYNEQFF.

This clone appeared a single time. A junction end diverges from the germline sequence, so it may reflect a read error. J is TRBJ2-6 and V is TRBV19; 7 nucleotides align to TRBD1. This CDR3 spans 14 amino acids. CDR1 and CDR2 from the germline V gene are LNHDA and SQIVND (reference sequence). CDR3: CASSMGQGVNVLTF. The CDR3 bases are TGTGCCAGTAGTATGGGCCAGGGGGTCAACGTCCTGACTTTC.

The CDR3 loop is CASRQGTGSNTEAFF. CDR3 coding DNA: TGTGCCAGCAGACAGGGGACAGGTTCGAACACTGAAGCTTTCTTT. The chain employs TRBV6-5 and TRBJ1-1, with 8 nucleotides matching TRBD1. Unmatched junction bases numbered 7, after V lost 6 bases and J lost 1 base. Germline lookup yields CDR1 MNHEY and CDR2 SVGAGI. CDR3 length equals 15 residues.

The chain links TRBV6-5 to TRBJ1-2; no clear D. The CDR3 contains 14 residues. Trimming removed 1 base from V and 1 base from J, with 7 bases in between. Germline V gene sequence: CDR1 MNHEY, CDR2 SVGAGI. The CDR3 protein is CASSYWEGNYGYTF. CDR3 nucleotide sequence: TGTGCCAGCAGTTACTGGGAGGGTAACTATGGCTACACCTTC.

V usage is TRBV28 and J usage is TRBJ2-7; a possible D gene is TRBD2 (5 bases). The CDR3 length is 14 residues. In germline, CDR1 is MDHEN, CDR2 SYDVKM. Trimming took off 3 bases at V and 7 bases at J, with 16 bases between the two ends. CDR3 coding DNA: TGTGCCAGCAGTTTCGGGGTTCGGGCGCGGGAGCAGTACTTC. It codes for CASSFGVRAREQYF. Looking up the rest from reference TRBV28 and TRBJ2-7 gives the full variable domain: DVKVTQSSRYLVKRTGEKVFLECVQDMDHENMFWYRQDPGLGLRLIYFSYDVKMKEKGDIPEGYSVSREKKERFSLILESASTNQTSMYLCASSFGVRAREQYFGPGTRLTVT.

Here the CDR3 DNA reads TGTGCCAGCAGCCAAGACCAGATTGGCGCAGGTTACTCCTACGAGCAGTACTTC. This sequence encodes CASSQDQIGAGYSYEQYF. This chain connects TRBV14 to TRBJ2-7; D gene unclear. Between the trimmed V and J ends, which lost 0 bases and 0 bases, there was a span of 18 bases. This CDR3 has 18 residues. Germline V gene lookup returns CDR1 SGHDN and CDR2 FVKESK.

This clone occurred a few times. This chain connects TRBV10-2 to TRBJ1-2, with unresolved D. Trimming took off 7 bases at V and 6 bases at J, with 12 bases between the two ends. CDR1 is WSHSY and CDR2 is SAAADI in the germline V gene. The CDR3 runs 12 residues. In nucleotides, the CDR3 is TGCGCCAGCACGGGGTCCCCTCATGGCTACACCTTC. This translates into CASTGSPHGYTF.